This T cell receptor beta chain was identified in a study of PD-1 blockade in classical Hodgkin lymphoma. Study-wide results and caveats: Baseline TCR diversity was reportedly lower in newly diagnosed patients than in healthy donors. It was reported as lower still in relapsed/refractory patients. Prior to therapy, complete responders displayed diversity much like that of newly diagnosed patients.

Method: immunoSEQ multiplex PCR; TCRdb's copy keeps in-frame clones and lacks some. The repertoire holds around 19,000 clones, with around 80% as singletons. In this sample, this clone turned up once. Its antigen is as yet unknown. This sample's time point: cycle 4 day 1 (C4D1), after more than five weeks of nivolumab. Exposure to brentuximab vedotin varied, and each patient had relapsed following autologous stem cell transplantation. V lost 0 bases and J 0 bases, leaving 13 bases between the germline ends. This CDR3 comprises 18 residues. Germline CDR1 SGHDT, CDR2 YYEEEE. Specimen: peripheral blood mononuclear cells (PBMCs), collected before the fourth cycle of nivolumab. This chain connects TRBV5-6 to TRBJ1-6, with D tentatively TRBD1 (6 bases). The source of this sequence is a human donor with classical Hodgkin lymphoma. For the CDR3, the DNA is TGTGCCAGCAGCTTGGTGGCAGGGGCTAGCTCCTATAATTCACCCCTCCACTTT. Its protein product is CASSLVAGASSYNSPLHF.